This T cell receptor beta chain was retrieved from a study of chronic HIV infection and antiretroviral therapy. This clonotype came up many times. The CDR3 totals 13 residues. The germline V gene has CDR1 SGHNT and CDR2 YYREEE (reference sequence). Trimming stripped 2 bases from V and 4 bases from J, with 7 bases between. Via MiXCR, TCRdb re-called the 5' RACE reads, giving one row per CDR3 protein. The table has 30,000 to 45,000 distinct CDR3 sequences, 7.5% to 9% seen once. The rearrangement joins TRBV5-4 to TRBJ2-1; D is ambiguous. The sequencing input was peripheral blood. The sequence was obtained from an adult who had HIV and had not received antiretroviral therapy, or was an uninfected healthy control (not recorded which). In DNA form, the CDR3 reads TGTGCCAGCAGCTTTGCTCGGTACAATGAGCAGTTCTTC. Its protein is CASSFARYNEQFF. Full variable domain (missing parts from reference TRBV5-4 and TRBJ2-1): ETGVTQSPTHLIKTRGQQVTLRCSSQSGHNTVSWYQQALGQGPQFIFQYYREEENGRGNFPPRFSGLQFPNYSSELNVNALELDDSALYLCASSFARYNEQFFGPGTRLTVL.